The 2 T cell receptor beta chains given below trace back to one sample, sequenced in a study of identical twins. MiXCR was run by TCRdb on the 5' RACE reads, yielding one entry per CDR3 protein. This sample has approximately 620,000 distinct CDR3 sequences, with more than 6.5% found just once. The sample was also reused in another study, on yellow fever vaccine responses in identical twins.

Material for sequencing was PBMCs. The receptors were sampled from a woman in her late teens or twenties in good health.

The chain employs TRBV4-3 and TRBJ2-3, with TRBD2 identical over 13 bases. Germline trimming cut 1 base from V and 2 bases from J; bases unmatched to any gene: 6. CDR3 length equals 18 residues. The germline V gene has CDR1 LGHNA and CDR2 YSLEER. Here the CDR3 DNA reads TGCGCCAGCAGCCAAGCCCCGGGACTAGCGGGACTCACAGATACGCAGTATTTT. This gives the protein CASSQAPGLAGLTDTQYF.

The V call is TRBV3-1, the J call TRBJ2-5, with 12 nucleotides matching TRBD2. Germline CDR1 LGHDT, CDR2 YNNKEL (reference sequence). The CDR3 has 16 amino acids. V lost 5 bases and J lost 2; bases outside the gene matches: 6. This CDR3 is CASSITGTSGQETQYF. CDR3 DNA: TGTGCCAGCAGCATAACCGGGACTAGCGGGCAAGAGACCCAGTACTTC.